Listed here is a single TCR beta chain. Its antigen is unidentified. The rectum was sampled with one to two pinch biopsies at colonoscopy. These data originate in a study of pediatric ulcerative colitis. General study points: In rectum, acute severe colitis had expanded clones and less diversity.

Germline V lookup: CDR1 SGHNT, CDR2 YYREEE (reference sequence). V dropped 4 bases and J dropped 7; count of bases not matched to a gene: 12. The CDR3 is 16 amino acids. Method: immunoSEQ multiplex PCR; TCRdb's copy keeps in-frame clones and lacks some. Here the sample spans around 22,000 clones, about three quarters being singletons. This TCR derives from a boy aged 10-17 years with severe ulcerative colitis. V gene TRBV5-4 combines with J gene TRBJ1-2, with TRBD1 identical over 11 bases. Material for sequencing was gut tissue. The CDR3: CASSPEDRGRFRGYTF. CDR3 bases: TGTGCCAGCAGCCCCGAGGACAGGGGGCGCTTTCGTGGCTACACCTTC.